The 6 T cell receptor beta chains given below trace back to one sample, sequenced in a study of shared T cell receptors in the human thymus. TCRdb's table, derived via immunoSEQ multiplex PCR, lists solely in-frame clones and lacks some. This table has more than 300,000 clones, 95% appearing once. The sequenced sample consisted of thymocytes. The receptors shown here come from a human donor.

The chain joins TRBV5-1 to TRBJ2-1; 13 bases map to TRBD2. Looked up from germline, CDR1 is SGHRS and CDR2 is YFSETQ. Trimming at V came to 2 bases and at J to 2 bases, leaving 7 bases not matched to a gene. The CDR3 length is 18 residues. CDR3: CASSFGLAGVSPYNEQFF. The DNA for the CDR3 is TGCGCCAGCAGCTTCGGACTAGCGGGAGTGTCTCCCTACAATGAGCAGTTCTTC.

The J gene is TRBJ2-7, the V gene TRBV14, with no clear D. Germline assignment: CDR1 SGHDN and CDR2 FVKESK. This CDR3 is built from 14 residues. Between the trimmed V and J ends, which lost 1 base and 2 bases, there was a span of 9 bases. Here the CDR3 DNA reads TGTGCCAGCAGCCAAGGTCGGCAGCCCTACGAGCAGTACTTC. Residues: CASSQGRQPYEQYF.

The chain couples TRBV28 to TRBJ1-5; 7 bases line up with TRBD1. V trimming: 6 bases; J trimming: 0 bases; junction bases outside the gene matches: 2. The V gene's germline CDR1 is MDHEN and CDR2 SYDVKM. This CDR3 spans 14 amino acids. In nucleotides, the CDR3 is TGTGCCAGCAGGCGACAGGGTAGCAATCAGCCCCAGCATTTT. Its translation is CASRRQGSNQPQHF.

The chain has TRBV7-6 and TRBJ2-3; a weak D match, TRBD2 (6 bases). V lost 2 bases to trimming and J lost 2 bases, with 17 bases between them. Germline V gives CDR1 SGHVS, CDR2 FNYEAQ. CDR3 size: 17 residues. CDR3 in DNA: TGTGCCAGCAGCTTATTTAAGGGAGGAAAGATCACAGATACGCAGTATTTT. Amino acids: CASSLFKGGKITDTQYF.

The V call is TRBV6-1, the J call TRBJ2-2; D could derive from TRBD1 or TRBD2 (5 bases each). This CDR3 has 15 residues. The germline V and J ends were trimmed by 6 bases and 4 bases, with 15 bases remaining between them. In germline, CDR1 is MNHNS, CDR2 SASEGT. The CDR3 protein is CASRHRDGSTGELFF. The DNA of the CDR3 is TGTGCCAGCAGACACCGGGACGGATCCACCGGGGAGCTGTTTTTT.

The rearrangement joins TRBV5-6 to TRBJ1-3; TRBD1 agrees at 7 bases. The CDR3 spans 16 residues. Per the germline V gene, CDR1 is SGHDT and CDR2 is YYEEEE. Unmatched junction bases numbered 10, after V lost 7 bases and J lost 0 bases. Here the CDR3 DNA reads TGTGCCAGCGGGGGACAGCGAGCCCTCTCTGGAAACACCATATATTTT. Protein product: CASGGQRALSGNTIYF.